The rows below give T cell receptor beta chains drawn from one sample of a study of cytomegalovirus exposure and HLA in healthy donors. Clones were read by immunoSEQ multiplex PCR, and TCRdb kept only the in-frame ones, dropping some. Among some 150,000 clones listed, 89% were seen once. Sample: PBMCs. All receptors derive from a woman under 30 in good health and CMV-seropositive. CDR3s include the opening cysteine and the closing phenylalanine or tryptophan. Fields, in order: CDR3 protein, CDR3 DNA, D gene, clone size, J gene, V gene. The D gene is left open where the match is weak. Size values are once, few and many counts, or a class for expanded clones, and some rows have none.

CASSYSNRANEKLFF | TGTGCCAGCAGTTACTCGAACAGGGCTAATGAAAAACTGTTTTTT | - | - | TRBJ1-4 | TRBV6-5
CASSATTGFGYEQYF | TGTGCCAGCAGTGCGACGACAGGGTTCGGCTACGAGCAGTACTTC | TRBD1 | - | TRBJ2-7 | TRBV2
CASGLGTGGSYGYTF | TGTGCTAGTGGTTTGGGTACAGGGGGCAGCTATGGCTACACCTTC | TRBD1 | - | TRBJ1-2 | TRBV12-5
CASSLRTTGTSWDTEAFF | TGTGCCAGCAGCTTACGAACAACAGGGACCTCCTGGGACACTGAAGCTTTCTTT | - | once | TRBJ1-1 | TRBV7-8
CASSLAGGPNNSPLHF | TGTGCCAGCAGCTTGGCCGGGGGGCCTAATAATTCACCCCTCCACTTT | - | - | TRBJ1-6 | TRBV5-4
CASSLNRGSMNTEAFF | TGTGCCAGCTCATTAAACAGGGGGTCTATGAACACTGAAGCTTTCTTT | TRBD1 | - | TRBJ1-1 | TRBV18
CASSFVQEQYF | TGTGCCAGCAGCTTCGTGCAGGAGCAGTACTTC | - | few | TRBJ2-7 | TRBV7-2
CASSPGRDTQYF | TGTGCCAGCAGCCCCGGGAGGGATACGCAGTATTTT | TRBD2 | - | TRBJ2-3 | TRBV5-6
CASSQTGYSYEQYF | TGTGCCAGCAGCCAAACAGGTTACAGTTACGAGCAGTACTTC | - | - | TRBJ2-7 | TRBV14
CASSPIPGQAKNIQYF | TGTGCCAGCTCACCAATACCGGGACAGGCAAAAAACATTCAGTACTTC | TRBD1 | - | TRBJ2-4 | TRBV18
CASRRERGGTYEQYF | TGTGCCAGCAGAAGGGAGCGGGGGGGGACCTACGAGCAGTACTTC | TRBD2 | - | TRBJ2-7 | TRBV11-2
CASSQGGNTIYF | TGTGCCAGCAGTCAGGGTGGAAACACCATATATTTT | - | - | TRBJ1-3 | TRBV6-1
CASSLAQGSRGNSPLHF | TGCGCCAGCAGCTTGGCCCAGGGGTCGCGAGGGAATTCACCCCTCCACTTT | - | once | TRBJ1-6 | TRBV5-1
CASSLAAYEQYF | TGTGCCAGCAGCTTGGCGGCCTACGAGCAGTACTTC | - | - | TRBJ2-7 | TRBV5-5
CASKSRGIDSNQPQHF | TGTGCCAGCAAGAGTCGGGGGATAGATAGCAATCAGCCCCAGCATTTT | - | - | TRBJ1-5 | TRBV7-2
CASSVEAGQGWETQYF | TGTGCCAGCAGCGTAGAGGCGGGACAGGGGTGGGAGACCCAGTACTTC | TRBD1 | - | TRBJ2-5 | TRBV9
CASRRNLQDGTEAFF | TGTGCCAGCAGGAGAAACTTACAGGATGGCACTGAAGCTTTCTTT | - | - | TRBJ1-1 | TRBV7-9
CASSVYSQEQFF | TGTGCCAGCAGCGTGTATTCACAGGAGCAGTTCTTC | - | - | TRBJ2-1 | TRBV9
CASSASDDTQYF | TGTGCCAGCAGTGCTAGCGATGATACGCAGTATTTT | - | - | TRBJ2-3 | TRBV6-5